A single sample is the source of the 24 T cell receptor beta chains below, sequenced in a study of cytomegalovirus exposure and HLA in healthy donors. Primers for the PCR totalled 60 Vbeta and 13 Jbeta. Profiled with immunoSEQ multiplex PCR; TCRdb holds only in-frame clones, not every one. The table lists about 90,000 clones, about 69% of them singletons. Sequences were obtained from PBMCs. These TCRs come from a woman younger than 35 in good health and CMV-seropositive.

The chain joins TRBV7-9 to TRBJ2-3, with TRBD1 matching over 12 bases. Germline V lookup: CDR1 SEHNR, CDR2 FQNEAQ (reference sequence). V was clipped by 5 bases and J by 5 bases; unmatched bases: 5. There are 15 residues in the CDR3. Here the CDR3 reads CASSARDRGRDTQYF. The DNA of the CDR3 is TGTGCCAGCAGCGCCCGGGACAGGGGGCGAGATACGCAGTATTTT.

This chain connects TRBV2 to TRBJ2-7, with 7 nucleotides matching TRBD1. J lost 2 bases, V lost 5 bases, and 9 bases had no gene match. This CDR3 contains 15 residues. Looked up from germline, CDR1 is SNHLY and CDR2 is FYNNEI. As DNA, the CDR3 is TGTGCCAGCAGTTTACAGGGGCAGGGCACCTACGAGCAGTACTTC. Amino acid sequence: CASSLQGQGTYEQYF.

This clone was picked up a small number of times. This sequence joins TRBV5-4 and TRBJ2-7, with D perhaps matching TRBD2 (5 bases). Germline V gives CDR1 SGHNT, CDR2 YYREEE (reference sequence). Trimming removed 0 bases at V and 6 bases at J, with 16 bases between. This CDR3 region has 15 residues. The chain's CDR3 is CASSLGRTQDSEQYF. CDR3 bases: TGTGCCAGCAGCTTGGGACGGACTCAGGATAGCGAGCAGTACTTC. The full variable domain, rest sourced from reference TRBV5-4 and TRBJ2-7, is ETGVTQSPTHLIKTRGQQVTLRCSSQSGHNTVSWYQQALGQGPQFIFQYYREEENGRGNFPPRFSGLQFPNYSSELNVNALELDDSALYLCASSLGRTQDSEQYFGPGTRLTVT.

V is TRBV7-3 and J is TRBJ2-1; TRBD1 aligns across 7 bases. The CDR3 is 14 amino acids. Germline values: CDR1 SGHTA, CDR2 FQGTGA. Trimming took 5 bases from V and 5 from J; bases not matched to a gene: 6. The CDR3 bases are TGTGCCAGCAGCCCTTACAGGGGAGACAATGAGCAGTTCTTC. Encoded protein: CASSPYRGDNEQFF.

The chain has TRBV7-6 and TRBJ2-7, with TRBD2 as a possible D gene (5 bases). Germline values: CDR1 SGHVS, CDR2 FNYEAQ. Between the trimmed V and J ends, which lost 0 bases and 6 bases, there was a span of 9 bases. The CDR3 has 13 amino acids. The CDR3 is CASSLAVGGEQYF. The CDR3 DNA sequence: TGTGCCAGCAGCTTAGCGGTAGGAGGCGAGCAGTACTTC.

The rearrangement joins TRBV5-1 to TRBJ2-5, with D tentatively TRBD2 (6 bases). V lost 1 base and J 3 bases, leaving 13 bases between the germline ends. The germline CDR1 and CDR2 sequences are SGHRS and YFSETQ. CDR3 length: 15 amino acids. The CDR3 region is CASSLTLADEETQYF. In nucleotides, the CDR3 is TGCGCCAGCAGCTTGACACTAGCAGACGAAGAGACCCAGTACTTC.

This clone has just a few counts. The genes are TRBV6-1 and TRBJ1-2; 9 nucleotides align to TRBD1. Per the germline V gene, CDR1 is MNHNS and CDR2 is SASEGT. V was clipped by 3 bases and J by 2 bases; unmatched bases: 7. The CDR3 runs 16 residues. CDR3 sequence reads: CASSDTGTGLNYGYTF. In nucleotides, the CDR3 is TGTGCCAGCAGTGATACCGGGACAGGGTTGAACTATGGCTACACCTTC.

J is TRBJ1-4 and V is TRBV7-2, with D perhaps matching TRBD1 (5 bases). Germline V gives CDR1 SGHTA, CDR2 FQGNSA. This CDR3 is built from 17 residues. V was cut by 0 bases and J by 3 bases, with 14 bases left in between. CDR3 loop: CASSLAPPGGPNEKLFF. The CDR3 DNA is TGTGCCAGCAGCTTAGCGCCCCCGGGGGGACCTAATGAAAAACTGTTTTTT.

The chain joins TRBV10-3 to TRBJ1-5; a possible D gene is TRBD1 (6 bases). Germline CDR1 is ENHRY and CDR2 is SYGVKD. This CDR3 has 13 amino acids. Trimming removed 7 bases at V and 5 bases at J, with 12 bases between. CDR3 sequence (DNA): TGTGCCATCACCCGGGACAAAGATCAGCCCCAGCATTTT. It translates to CAITRDKDQPQHF.

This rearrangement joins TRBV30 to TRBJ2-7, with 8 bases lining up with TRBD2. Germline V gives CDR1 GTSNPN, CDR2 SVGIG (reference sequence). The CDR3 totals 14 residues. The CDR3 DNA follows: TGTGCGGGGACTAGGCTGATCCCAACCTACGAGCAGTACTTC. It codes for CAGTRLIPTYEQYF.

The CDR3 coding sequence is TGTGCAACCGGGACAGGACCTACCCAGGGGAAAAAACTGTTTTTT. Amino acid sequence: CATGTGPTQGKKLFF. V gene TRBV30 combines with J gene TRBJ1-4; the match to TRBD1 covers 8 bases. Germline V lookup: CDR1 GTSNPN, CDR2 SVGIG (reference sequence). CDR3 length: 15 residues. Full variable domain (rest looked up from reference TRBV30 and TRBJ1-4): SQTIHQWPATLVQPVGSPLSLECTVEGTSNPNLYWYRQAAGRGLQLLFYSVGIGQISSEVPQNLSASRPQDRQFILSSKKLLLSDSGFYLCATGTGPTQGKKLFFGSGTQLSVL.

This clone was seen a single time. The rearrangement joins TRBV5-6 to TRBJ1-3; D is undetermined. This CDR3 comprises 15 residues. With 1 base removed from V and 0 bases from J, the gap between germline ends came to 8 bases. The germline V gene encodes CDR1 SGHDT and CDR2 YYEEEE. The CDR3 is CASSLRGLSGNTIYF. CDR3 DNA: TGTGCCAGCAGCTTGCGGGGTCTCTCTGGAAACACCATATATTTT.

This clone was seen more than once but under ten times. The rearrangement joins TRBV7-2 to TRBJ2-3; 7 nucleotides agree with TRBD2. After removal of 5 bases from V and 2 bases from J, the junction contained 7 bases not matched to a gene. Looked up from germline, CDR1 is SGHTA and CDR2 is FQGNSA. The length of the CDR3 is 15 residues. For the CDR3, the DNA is TGTGCCAGCAGCCTAAAGCGGGGAATCACAGATACGCAGTATTTT. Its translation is CASSLKRGITDTQYF.

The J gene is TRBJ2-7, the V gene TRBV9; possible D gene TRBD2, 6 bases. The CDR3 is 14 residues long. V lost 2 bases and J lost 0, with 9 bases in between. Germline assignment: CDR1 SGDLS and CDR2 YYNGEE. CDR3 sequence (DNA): TGTGCCAGCAGCGTGGGACTTTCCTCCTACGAGCAGTACTTC. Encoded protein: CASSVGLSSYEQYF.

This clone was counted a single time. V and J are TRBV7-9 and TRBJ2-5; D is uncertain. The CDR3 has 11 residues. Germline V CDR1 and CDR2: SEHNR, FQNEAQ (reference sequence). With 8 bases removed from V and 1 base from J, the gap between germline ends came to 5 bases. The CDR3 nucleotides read TGTGCCAGCTCGGTCCAAGAGACCCAGTACTTC. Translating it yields CASSVQETQYF.

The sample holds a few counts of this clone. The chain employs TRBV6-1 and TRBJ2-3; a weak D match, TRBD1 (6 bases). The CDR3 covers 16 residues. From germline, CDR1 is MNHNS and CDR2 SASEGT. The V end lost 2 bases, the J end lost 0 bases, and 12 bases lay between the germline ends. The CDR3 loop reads CASSESGTKSTDTQYF. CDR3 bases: TGTGCCAGCAGTGAATCCGGGACAAAAAGCACAGATACGCAGTATTTT.

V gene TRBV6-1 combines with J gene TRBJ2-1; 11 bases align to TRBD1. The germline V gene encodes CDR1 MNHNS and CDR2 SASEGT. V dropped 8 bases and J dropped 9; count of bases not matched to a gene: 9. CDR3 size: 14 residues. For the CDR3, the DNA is TGTGCCAGCCTATTAGGACAGGGGGCGGCTGAGCAGTTCTTC. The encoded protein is CASLLGQGAAEQFF.

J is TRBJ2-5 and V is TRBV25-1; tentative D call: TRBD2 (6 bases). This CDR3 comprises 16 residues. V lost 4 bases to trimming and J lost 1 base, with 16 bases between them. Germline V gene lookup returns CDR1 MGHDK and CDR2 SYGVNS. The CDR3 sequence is CASSGTLGLSQETQYF. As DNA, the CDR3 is TGTGCCAGCAGTGGTACGTTGGGACTTAGCCAAGAGACCCAGTACTTC.

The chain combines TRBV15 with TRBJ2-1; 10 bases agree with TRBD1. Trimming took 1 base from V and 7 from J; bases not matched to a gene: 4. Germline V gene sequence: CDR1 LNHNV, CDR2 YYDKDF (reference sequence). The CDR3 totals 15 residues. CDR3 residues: CATSRAGTGDNEQFF. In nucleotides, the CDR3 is TGTGCCACCAGCAGAGCCGGGACAGGGGATAATGAGCAGTTCTTC.

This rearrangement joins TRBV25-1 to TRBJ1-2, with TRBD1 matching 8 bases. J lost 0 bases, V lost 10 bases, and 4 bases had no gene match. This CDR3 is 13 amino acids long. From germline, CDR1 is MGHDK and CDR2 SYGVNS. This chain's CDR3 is CATTGQANYGYTF. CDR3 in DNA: TGTGCCACCACGGGACAGGCTAACTATGGCTACACCTTC.

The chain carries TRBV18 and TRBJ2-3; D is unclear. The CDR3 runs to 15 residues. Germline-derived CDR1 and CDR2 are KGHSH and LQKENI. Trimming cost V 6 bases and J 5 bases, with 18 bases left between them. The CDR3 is CASSRWAVPGDTQYF. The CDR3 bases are TGTGCCAGCTCCAGGTGGGCAGTTCCTGGAGATACGCAGTATTTT.

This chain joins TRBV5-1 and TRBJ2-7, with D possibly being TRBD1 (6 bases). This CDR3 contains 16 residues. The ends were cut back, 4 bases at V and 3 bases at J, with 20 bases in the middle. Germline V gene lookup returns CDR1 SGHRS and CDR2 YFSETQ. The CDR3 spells CASSQGPQGYHYEQYF. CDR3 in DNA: TGCGCCAGCAGCCAAGGGCCCCAGGGGTACCACTACGAGCAGTACTTC.

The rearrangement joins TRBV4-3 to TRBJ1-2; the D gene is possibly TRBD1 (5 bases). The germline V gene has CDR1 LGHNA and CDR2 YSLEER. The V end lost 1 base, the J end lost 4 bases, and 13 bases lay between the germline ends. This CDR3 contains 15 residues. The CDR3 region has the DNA TGCGCCAGCAGCCAAGCCCTCGGGGGGGGCTATGGCTACACCTTC. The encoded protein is CASSQALGGGYGYTF.

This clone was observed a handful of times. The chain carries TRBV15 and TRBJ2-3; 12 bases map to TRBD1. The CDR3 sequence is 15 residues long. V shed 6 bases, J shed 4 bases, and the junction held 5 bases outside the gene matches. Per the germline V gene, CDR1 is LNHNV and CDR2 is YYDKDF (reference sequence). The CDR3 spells CATSPGQGASDTQYF. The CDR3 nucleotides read TGTGCCACCAGTCCGGGACAGGGGGCATCAGATACGCAGTATTTT.